Given below is one TCR beta chain in context. This clonotype came up many times. What this receptor recognizes is not known. Base qualities are not recorded, but no much larger clone differs from it by a single base. The CDR3 contains 13 residues, cysteine and phenylalanine counted. The kept DNA is CDR3 alone, 39 bases in frame from the first base. V and J are truncated by 6 bases and 6 bases respectively, leaving an intervening sequence of 13 bases. This sample is drawn from a study of read filtering for tumor transcriptome and immune sequencing (dated by TCRdb to 2020 to 2021). About the full investigation: The cohort consisted of 17 to 20 male and approximately 15 female patients, with a mean age of about 70 years and an age range of about 40 to 90. By revised international staging, 8 or 9 patients were R-ISS I, some 17 were R-ISS II and over 5 were R-ISS III. After DNase treatment, whole-transcriptome libraries were prepared using the TruSeq RNA Access Library Prep Kit. TCR-region mapped reads per sample ranged from about 3.5 to 11 million with IR-seq versus only about 75 to 1,400 with RNA-seq. TCR repertoires obtained by targeted immune repertoire sequencing and by bulk whole-transcriptome sequencing performed on the same bone marrow samples were compared. A main aim was a read-filtering strategy for immune repertoire data, specifically whether clonotypes supported by a single read should be removed. Study-level results and caveats: Single-read clonotypes made up roughly 85% of clonotypes but only approximately 4% of total reads in IR-seq, compared with roughly 70% of clonotypes and roughly 45% of reads in RNA-seq. Compared with RNA-seq, IR-seq captured clonotypes at much greater depth and more reliably, and a smaller IR-seq throughput was enough to identify most of the shared clonotypes. The sorted CD138-negative fraction was a mixed bone marrow immune population, not purified T cells. The correlation between IR-seq and RNA-seq shared clonotype proportions rose when single-read clonotypes were removed.

TCR libraries were constructed from approximately 360 ng RNA using the Immunoverse kit, and molecular barcoded adaptors covering alpha/delta and beta/gamma chains were employed. The same RNA used for transcriptome sequencing was used for TCR library preparation. Sequencing of the TCR libraries was done on an Illumina HiSeq 4000 with 2 x 150 cycles. Per the original workflow: With MiXCR, TCR reads were aligned to human V, D, J and C references and assembled into CDR3 clonotypes, with quality filtering and error correction included. The tcR package in R was used for analysis of clonotype counts and gene usage diversity. For inspection of raw mapping reads, RNA-seq reads were mapped by STAR aligner version 2.5.3a onto GRCh37 of the human genome. To test how sequencing depth affected the clonotypes detected, IR-seq fastq files were randomly downsampled with Seqtk 1.3. TCRdb cleaned the public reads at Q25 with fastp, built clones with MiXCR and kept in-frame beta chains. A single entry per CDR3 protein holds the most common genes and DNA from its merged rows. The V and J calls and clone size are TCRdb's, not the authors'. This sample holds approximately 150,000 distinct CDR3 sequences; roughly 13% were observed only once. The ten largest clonotypes hold about 8.6% of the sample.

Every patient had bone marrow sampled at the time of active disease. Bone marrow mononuclear cells were isolated by Ficoll-Hypaque density gradient centrifugation. To remove myeloma plasma cells, the cells were labeled with CD138 magnetic microbeads on a MACS separator, and CD138-negative cells were then collected by negative selection. Flow cytometry on an Attune NxT with CD138 antibodies was used to check the purity of the isolated cells. TRIzol reagent was used to extract total RNA, and a NanoDrop spectrophotometer was used to quantify the extracted RNA. For each patient, paired RNA-seq and IR-seq were run on the CD138-negative bone marrow sample from that patient.

Sequencing used a population of CD138-negative cells sorted from bone marrow. What the cell subset or site label conveys for this sample: bone marrow mononuclear cells depleted of CD138+ plasma/myeloma cells by negative magnetic selection. The receptor chain draws on TRBV12-3 or TRBV12-4 and TRBJ2-3; no D gene call is confident. The receptor's source is a donor aged 40 or over with multiple myeloma. The CDR3 has the sequence CASRSLVPDTQYF. The bases are TGTGCCAGCAGATCCTTGGTTCCCGATACGCAGTATTTT.